These T cell receptor beta chains were read from a single sample in a study of response to subunit inactivated influenza vaccine. In TCRdb, the RT-PCR reads were re-called with MiXCR into one record per CDR3 protein. The profile shows around 520,000 distinct CDR3 sequences, approximately 10% of them singletons. The material was PBMCs from blood, obtained on the day of vaccination. The receptors come from a man aged 50-60 years who received an inactivated influenza vaccine. CDR3s include the opening cysteine and the closing phenylalanine or tryptophan. Fields, in order: CDR3 DNA, CDR3 protein, D gene, J gene, clone size, V gene. The D gene is left open where the match is weak. The size field is filled for only some rows; it gives once, few, many or a size class.

cdr3_nt: TGCGCCAGCAGCCAGGCCGGGACAGGGCCGAATGAGCAGTTCTTC
cdr3_aa: CASSQAGTGPNEQFF
d_call: TRBD1
j_call: TRBJ2-1
clone_size: -
v_call: TRBV4-3

cdr3_nt: TGTGCCAGCAGGTCGGGCGGGAGTCCTGAGTTCTTC
cdr3_aa: CASRSGGSPEFF
d_call: TRBD2
j_call: TRBJ2-1
clone_size: few
v_call: TRBV28

cdr3_nt: TGTGCCAGCAGTTTATCAGCCGGACAGGGCACCCTGAGCTCCTATAATTCACCCCTCCACTTT
cdr3_aa: CASSLSAGQGTLSSYNSPLHF
d_call: TRBD1
j_call: TRBJ1-6
clone_size: few
v_call: TRBV27

cdr3_nt: TGTGCCTGGAGTGTACTAAAGGGGGACTCCTACGAGCAGTACTTC
cdr3_aa: CAWSVLKGDSYEQYF
d_call: -
j_call: TRBJ2-7
clone_size: -
v_call: TRBV30

cdr3_nt: TGCGCCAGCAGTAGCACAGCCGCTAGCACAGATACGCAGTATTTT
cdr3_aa: CASSSTAASTDTQYF
d_call: -
j_call: TRBJ2-3
clone_size: many
v_call: TRBV5-1

cdr3_nt: TGTGCCAGCAGTTTGGACTTGGACAGGCAAGAGACCCAGTACTTC
cdr3_aa: CASSLDLDRQETQYF
d_call: TRBD1
j_call: TRBJ2-5
clone_size: many
v_call: TRBV12-3/TRBV12-4

cdr3_nt: TGCAGTGCCAACCAGGGGCGCGAGCAGTACTTC
cdr3_aa: CSANQGREQYF
d_call: -
j_call: TRBJ2-7
clone_size: few
v_call: TRBV20-1

cdr3_nt: TGTGCCAGCAGCACGTTGGGACAGGGGGCCTATGGCTACACCTTC
cdr3_aa: CASSTLGQGAYGYTF
d_call: TRBD1
j_call: TRBJ1-2
clone_size: -
v_call: TRBV9

cdr3_nt: TGTGCCAGCAGCTTAGCGGGAGTGTCCTCCTACGAGCAGTACTTC
cdr3_aa: CASSLAGVSSYEQYF
d_call: -
j_call: TRBJ2-7
clone_size: -
v_call: TRBV11-2

cdr3_nt: TGTGCCAGCAGCCACCCGGGACAGGGAGAGACTGAAGCTTTCTTT
cdr3_aa: CASSHPGQGETEAFF
d_call: TRBD1
j_call: TRBJ1-1
clone_size: many
v_call: TRBV3-1

cdr3_nt: TGCAGCACCTCACAGGCTTACCTCTCCTACAATGAGCAGTTCTTC
cdr3_aa: CSTSQAYLSYNEQFF
d_call: -
j_call: TRBJ2-1
clone_size: -
v_call: TRBV29-1

cdr3_nt: TGCAGTGCTAGAGGTCTGTTGGGCGGGTACGAGCAGTACTTC
cdr3_aa: CSARGLLGGYEQYF
d_call: -
j_call: TRBJ2-7
clone_size: few
v_call: TRBV20-1

cdr3_nt: TGCAGTGCTCCGGGACAGGGGTTCACAGATACGCAGTATTTT
cdr3_aa: CSAPGQGFTDTQYF
d_call: TRBD1
j_call: TRBJ2-3
clone_size: few
v_call: TRBV20-1

cdr3_nt: TGTGCCAGCAGCCAAGTGGGACTAGCGGAGAAAACTACCCACATTGATACGCAGTATTTT
cdr3_aa: CASSQVGLAEKTTHIDTQYF
d_call: TRBD2
j_call: TRBJ2-3
clone_size: many
v_call: TRBV3-1

cdr3_nt: TGTGCCAGCAGCCCAAGGAGGGTAGTACCCTATGGCTACACCTTC
cdr3_aa: CASSPRRVVPYGYTF
d_call: -
j_call: TRBJ1-2
clone_size: few
v_call: TRBV7-8

cdr3_nt: TGCAGTGCTAGAGTAGAGGGCTTCTACGAGCAGTACTTC
cdr3_aa: CSARVEGFYEQYF
d_call: -
j_call: TRBJ2-7
clone_size: many
v_call: TRBV20-1

cdr3_nt: TGTGCCAGCAGTACCCGCCACCCACACACAGTAGTCCGCTACAATGAGCAGTTCTTC
cdr3_aa: CASSTRHPHTVVRYNEQFF
d_call: -
j_call: TRBJ2-1
clone_size: -
v_call: TRBV2

cdr3_nt: TGCGCCAGCAGCCAAGAAACCAGGGGATCCGAAGCTTTCTTT
cdr3_aa: CASSQETRGSEAFF
d_call: -
j_call: TRBJ1-1
clone_size: few
v_call: TRBV4-3

cdr3_nt: TGCAGCGCTAGGACTAGCGGGCTTACCAGCTCCTACGAGCAGTACTTC
cdr3_aa: CSARTSGLTSSYEQYF
d_call: TRBD2
j_call: TRBJ2-7
clone_size: few
v_call: TRBV20-1

cdr3_nt: TGTGCCAGCAGTTTATTGGCCACAGATGAAGGTATGCCCTACGAGCAGTACTTC
cdr3_aa: CASSLLATDEGMPYEQYF
d_call: -
j_call: TRBJ2-7
clone_size: -
v_call: TRBV27

cdr3_nt: TGCGCCAGCAGCCAAGCTACCGCCGGCGGCGGGTTTTGGGATGAAAAACTGTTTTTT
cdr3_aa: CASSQATAGGGFWDEKLFF
d_call: -
j_call: TRBJ1-4
clone_size: -
v_call: TRBV4-3

cdr3_nt: TGTGCCAGCAGTGAGCAAATGCAGGGGCGCGGGGAGACCCAGTACTTC
cdr3_aa: CASSEQMQGRGETQYF
d_call: -
j_call: TRBJ2-5
clone_size: -
v_call: TRBV6-1

cdr3_nt: TGTGCCAGCAGCGTAGTGTGGGACACCGGGGAGCTGTTTTTT
cdr3_aa: CASSVVWDTGELFF
d_call: -
j_call: TRBJ2-2
clone_size: few
v_call: TRBV9

cdr3_nt: TGTGCCAGCAGTTGGGCTAGCGGGGGCCGCGAGCAGTACTTC
cdr3_aa: CASSWASGGREQYF
d_call: TRBD2
j_call: TRBJ2-7
clone_size: -
v_call: TRBV28

cdr3_nt: TGTGCCAGCAGCTTGGTTTCGGGACAGGTCTACGAGCAGTACTTC
cdr3_aa: CASSLVSGQVYEQYF
d_call: TRBD1
j_call: TRBJ2-7
clone_size: few
v_call: TRBV7-8

cdr3_nt: TGCAGCGTTGAAATTACAGCCAACTATGGCTACACCTTC
cdr3_aa: CSVEITANYGYTF
d_call: -
j_call: TRBJ1-2
clone_size: many
v_call: TRBV29-1

cdr3_nt: TGCGCCAGCAGCGTGAGTGGCGGGAGAGCTGACATTCAGTACTTC
cdr3_aa: CASSVSGGRADIQYF
d_call: TRBD2
j_call: TRBJ2-4
clone_size: few
v_call: TRBV5-1

cdr3_nt: TGTGCCAGCAGCTTGGGTAGCGGGAGTAAGTCCGGGGAGCTGTTTTTT
cdr3_aa: CASSLGSGSKSGELFF
d_call: TRBD2
j_call: TRBJ2-2
clone_size: many
v_call: TRBV7-9

cdr3_nt: TGTGCCAGCAGCCAAGGAGGGCCTTACCGTTCACCCCTCCACTTT
cdr3_aa: CASSQGGPYRSPLHF
d_call: -
j_call: TRBJ1-6
clone_size: -
v_call: TRBV12-3/TRBV12-4

cdr3_nt: TGTGCCAGCAGTTACTCCGGCGATAGCGGGAGGAGTGAGCAGTTCTTC
cdr3_aa: CASSYSGDSGRSEQFF
d_call: TRBD2
j_call: TRBJ2-1
clone_size: few
v_call: TRBV6-5

cdr3_nt: TGTGCCAGCAGCCAATGGAAGCGGGACACAGATACGCAGTATTTT
cdr3_aa: CASSQWKRDTDTQYF
d_call: TRBD2
j_call: TRBJ2-3
clone_size: few
v_call: TRBV3-1

cdr3_nt: TGTGCCAGCAGTACGACAGGGGTTTCTACAGATACGCAGTATTTT
cdr3_aa: CASSTTGVSTDTQYF
d_call: TRBD1
j_call: TRBJ2-3
clone_size: few
v_call: TRBV2

cdr3_nt: TGTGCCATCAGTGAAACAGGGCCCCACCGGGTTGGCTACACCTTC
cdr3_aa: CAISETGPHRVGYTF
d_call: -
j_call: TRBJ1-2
clone_size: -
v_call: TRBV10-3

cdr3_nt: TGCAGTGCTAGAGACCGCTTAGCCGGGGGAGGCCTCTACGAGCAGTACTTC
cdr3_aa: CSARDRLAGGGLYEQYF
d_call: -
j_call: TRBJ2-7
clone_size: -
v_call: TRBV20-1

cdr3_nt: TGTGCCATCAGTGAAGCCGGCAGAGCCTACGAGCAGTACTTC
cdr3_aa: CAISEAGRAYEQYF
d_call: -
j_call: TRBJ2-7
clone_size: many
v_call: TRBV10-3

cdr3_nt: TGCAGTGCTAGAACGGGAGGGGCCCTAGCCAAAAACATTCAGTACTTC
cdr3_aa: CSARTGGALAKNIQYF
d_call: TRBD2
j_call: TRBJ2-4
clone_size: -
v_call: TRBV20-1

cdr3_nt: TGTGCCAGCAGTTTAGCCCCCCTGGACAGGGGGCAAGAGACCCAGTACTTC
cdr3_aa: CASSLAPLDRGQETQYF
d_call: TRBD1
j_call: TRBJ2-5
clone_size: many
v_call: TRBV12-3/TRBV12-4

cdr3_nt: TGTGCCAGCAGCTTGCCGGGAGCCGGGCAAGAGACCCAGTACTTC
cdr3_aa: CASSLPGAGQETQYF
d_call: -
j_call: TRBJ2-5
clone_size: many
v_call: TRBV5-5

cdr3_nt: TGTGCCAGCAGTGGGAGTGCCCCCGGGACAGGAGGGGGACAAGAGACCCAGTACTTC
cdr3_aa: CASSGSAPGTGGGQETQYF
d_call: TRBD1
j_call: TRBJ2-5
clone_size: -
v_call: TRBV27

cdr3_nt: TGTGCCAGCAGGGTTACCGAGAGTTACGAGCAGTACTTC
cdr3_aa: CASRVTESYEQYF
d_call: -
j_call: TRBJ2-7
clone_size: -
v_call: TRBV7-2

cdr3_nt: TGCGCCAGCAGCCATACAGGCGCAGATACGCAGTATTTT
cdr3_aa: CASSHTGADTQYF
d_call: -
j_call: TRBJ2-3
clone_size: -
v_call: TRBV5-1

cdr3_nt: TGTGCCATCAGGCCCCAACTCGCCGGGGGGAGCACAGATACGCAGTATTTT
cdr3_aa: CAIRPQLAGGSTDTQYF
d_call: TRBD2
j_call: TRBJ2-3
clone_size: -
v_call: TRBV10-3

cdr3_nt: TGCGCCAGCAGCCAAGTTAGCGGGGCGACCACCGGGGAGCTGTTTTTT
cdr3_aa: CASSQVSGATTGELFF
d_call: TRBD2
j_call: TRBJ2-2
clone_size: few
v_call: TRBV5-1

cdr3_nt: TGCGCCAGCAGCCAAGCGGGCATGCGTCAACTCTCCTACGAGCAGTACTTC
cdr3_aa: CASSQAGMRQLSYEQYF
d_call: -
j_call: TRBJ2-7
clone_size: many
v_call: TRBV4-1

cdr3_nt: TGCGCCAGCAGCTTAGGAGGGAACTCTGGGGCCAACGTCCTGACTTTC
cdr3_aa: CASSLGGNSGANVLTF
d_call: -
j_call: TRBJ2-6
clone_size: few
v_call: TRBV5-1

cdr3_nt: TGCGCCACCTCACCAGGAGGGACTATTGTCACAGATACGCAGTATTTT
cdr3_aa: CATSPGGTIVTDTQYF
d_call: TRBD2
j_call: TRBJ2-3
clone_size: many
v_call: TRBV5-1

cdr3_nt: TGTGCCAGCTCATTATTGGCGACAGAATCCTACGAGCAGTACTTC
cdr3_aa: CASSLLATESYEQYF
d_call: -
j_call: TRBJ2-7
clone_size: -
v_call: TRBV28

cdr3_nt: TGTGCCAGCAGCCAAAAGACTAGCAACGAGCAGTACTTC
cdr3_aa: CASSQKTSNEQYF
d_call: TRBD2
j_call: TRBJ2-7
clone_size: few
v_call: TRBV3-1

cdr3_nt: TGCAGTGCTAGACAGGGCCAAGAGACCCAGTACTTC
cdr3_aa: CSARQGQETQYF
d_call: -
j_call: TRBJ2-5
clone_size: -
v_call: TRBV20-1

cdr3_nt: TGTGCCAGCAGCGGAGGGAGCGGGAGGCTAAGCTCCTACAATGAGCAGTTCTTC
cdr3_aa: CASSGGSGRLSSYNEQFF
d_call: TRBD2
j_call: TRBJ2-1
clone_size: few
v_call: TRBV11-1

cdr3_nt: TGTGCCAGCAGGACAACGGGACAGGGGAATGGCTACACCTTC
cdr3_aa: CASRTTGQGNGYTF
d_call: TRBD1
j_call: TRBJ1-2
clone_size: few
v_call: TRBV6-1

cdr3_nt: TGCAGCGTTGGGAGGGGTTCCTACGAGCAGTACTTC
cdr3_aa: CSVGRGSYEQYF
d_call: -
j_call: TRBJ2-7
clone_size: few
v_call: TRBV29-1

cdr3_nt: TGTGCCAGCAGCCAAGATGGCGGGGGATCCTACAATGAGCAGTTCTTC
cdr3_aa: CASSQDGGGSYNEQFF
d_call: TRBD2
j_call: TRBJ2-1
clone_size: many
v_call: TRBV3-1

cdr3_nt: TGCAGCGTTGTGGGACAGAGGGGTCAGCCCCAGCATTTT
cdr3_aa: CSVVGQRGQPQHF
d_call: TRBD1
j_call: TRBJ1-5
clone_size: few
v_call: TRBV29-1

cdr3_nt: TGTGCCAGCAGTAGGTGGCAGGGGCAAGAGACCCAGTACTTC
cdr3_aa: CASSRWQGQETQYF
d_call: -
j_call: TRBJ2-5
clone_size: -
v_call: TRBV5-4

cdr3_nt: TGTGCCAGCAGTACACCGACCGGGGAGCTGTTTTTT
cdr3_aa: CASSTPTGELFF
d_call: -
j_call: TRBJ2-2
clone_size: many
v_call: TRBV28